A single TCR beta chain is shown here with its context. Its antigen remains undetermined. Sequencing ends 3 residues short of the CDR3 end; the germline J gene provides the rest. Taken from cysteine to phenylalanine, the CDR3 has 17 residues. Part of the CDR3 DNA is given, 42 bases translated from base 1. From a lookup of the germline V gene, CDR1 and CDR2 are MNHNS and SASEGT. V and J are truncated by 0 bases and 5 bases respectively, leaving an intervening sequence of 19 bases. For TCRbeta CDR3 sequencing, genomic DNA from the sorted cells was extracted using the QIAGEN DNeasy Blood and Tissue Kit. High-throughput TCRbeta CDR3 sequencing, including PCR amplification with bias correction and internal controls, was performed commercially through immunoSEQ. In the authors' own workflow: A unique productive TCRbeta sequence was defined by the CDR3 nucleotide sequence when primers matched, and otherwise by the CDR3 amino acid sequence together with the Vbeta and Jbeta genes. Sorting error was corrected by removing sequences shared between sorted populations at a frequency ratio of 2:1 or less, and the remaining shared sequences were assigned to the higher population. Sequences were defined as donor-reactive when expanded at least 5-fold in CFSE-low cells versus unstimulated cells and present at a frequency of at least 0.01% in CFSE-low cells. Jensen-Shannon divergence, calculated on the top 100 TCRbeta sequences ranked by frequency, was used to quantify repertoire divergence. When a sample had multiple sequencing runs, each run was corrected for sorting error separately and the runs were then pooled. In TCRdb, the immuneACCESS table is reduced to in-frame sequences with V and J assigned. These tables do not hold every clone; where another copy was compared, an unresolved V gene accounts for under half, and the others remain unexplained. Clone size and the V and J calls come from that table; the DNA yielded D and trimming. The sample table holds over 25,000 clones. The ten largest make up about 7.6% of the sample.

These data are taken from a study of Tregs in tolerant kidney transplant recipients (dated by TCRdb to about 2019). Study-wide context: Transplants used related donors with nonmyeloablative bone marrow transplantation; mixed chimerism was transient in the human trials. The study used TCRbeta sequencing to identify donor-specific regulatory T cells before combined kidney and bone marrow transplantation, then tracked those cells after transplant. Overall results and qualifications from the work: For some patients, the PCR primers changed as time went on, which meant samples from those patients could not be compared with one another at the nucleotide level. Although technical replication error seemed to be minimal, the question of biological reproducibility was not addressed directly. In tolerant patients, the expansion of donor-specific Tregs was greater than global Treg expansion, suggesting that the expansion was antigen-driven rather than nonspecific. Expanding Tregs with activated donor B cells appeared to identify the most biologically relevant and donor-specific TCRbeta repertoire. The study was constrained by small patient numbers, and validation of the findings is required in larger populations and under other immunosuppression protocols.

What this sample's time point label stands for: blood sample drawn before combined kidney and bone marrow transplant. Unstimulated Tregs (CD4+CD25+CD127-), CD4+ non-Tregs (CD4+CD25-), CD4 and CD8 cells were FACS-sorted from thawed PBMCs. The patients were a handful of recipients of combined kidney and bone marrow transplants from the ITN036ST trial, and samples were available only for these trial subjects. Healthy control blood was processed to PBMCs by Ficoll density gradient and cryopreserved, and patient PBMCs were collected before and after transplant. The chain is made from TRBV6-1 and TRBJ1-1; TRBD1 could be the D gene, as 5 bases match. The source is a human donor who received a combined kidney and bone marrow transplant. The sequencing used CD8+ T cells from blood, collected before the transplant. The CDR3 here reads CASSEAAGSIFGTEAFF. The CDR3 DNA, read in part, is TGTGCCAGCAGTGAAGCGGCAGGGAGCATTTTCGGGACTGAA.